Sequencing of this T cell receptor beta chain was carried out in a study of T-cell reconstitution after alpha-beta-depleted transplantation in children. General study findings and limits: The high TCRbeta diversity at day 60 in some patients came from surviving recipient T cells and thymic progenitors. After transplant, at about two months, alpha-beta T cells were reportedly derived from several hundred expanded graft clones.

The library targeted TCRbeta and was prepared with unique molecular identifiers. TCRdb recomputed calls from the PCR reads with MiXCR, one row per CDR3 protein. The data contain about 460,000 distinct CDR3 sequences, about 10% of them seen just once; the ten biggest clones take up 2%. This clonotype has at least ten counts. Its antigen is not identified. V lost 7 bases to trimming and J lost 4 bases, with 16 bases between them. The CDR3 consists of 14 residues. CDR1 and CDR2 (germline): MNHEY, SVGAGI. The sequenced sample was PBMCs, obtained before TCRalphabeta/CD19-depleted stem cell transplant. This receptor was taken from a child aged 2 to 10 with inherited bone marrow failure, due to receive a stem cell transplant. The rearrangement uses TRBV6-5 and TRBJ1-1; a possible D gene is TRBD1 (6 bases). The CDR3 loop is CASKLQGKGTEAFF. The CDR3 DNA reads TGTGCCAGCAAACTACAGGGAAAGGGCACTGAAGCTTTCTTT.